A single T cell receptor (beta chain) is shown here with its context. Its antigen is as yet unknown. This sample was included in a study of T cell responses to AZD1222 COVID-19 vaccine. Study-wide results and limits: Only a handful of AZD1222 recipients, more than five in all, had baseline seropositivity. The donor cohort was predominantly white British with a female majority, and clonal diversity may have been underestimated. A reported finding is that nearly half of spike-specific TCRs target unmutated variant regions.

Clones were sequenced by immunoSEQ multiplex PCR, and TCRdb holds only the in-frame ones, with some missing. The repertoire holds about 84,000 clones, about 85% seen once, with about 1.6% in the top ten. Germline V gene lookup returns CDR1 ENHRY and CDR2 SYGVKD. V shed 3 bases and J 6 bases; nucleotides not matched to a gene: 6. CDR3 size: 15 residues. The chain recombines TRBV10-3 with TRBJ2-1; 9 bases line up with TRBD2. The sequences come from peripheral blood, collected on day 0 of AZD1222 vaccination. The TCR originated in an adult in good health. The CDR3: CAISDRGLASNEQFF. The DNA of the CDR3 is TGTGCCATCAGTGATAGGGGACTAGCCTCCAATGAGCAGTTCTTC.